One and the same sample provided the 10 T cell receptor gamma chains below, sequenced in a study of Vδ1+ human thymocytes. For these TCRs, the target antigens are not known. RNA was extracted from the cells and then reverse transcribed. The CDR3 regions were amplified by multiplex PCR from V-gene primers to a constant-region primer. TCRdb redid clone calling on the multiplex PCR reads using CATT. The top ten clones hold approximately 1.9% of a sample with thousands of gamma-chain clones, 42% of them seen once. Study conclusions and caveats: Thymic TRG and TRD repertoires appeared highly polyclonal, with Gaussian CDR3 length distributions.

Input material: Vdelta1+ gamma-delta thymocytes from the thymus. The subset here: FACS-sorted CD3+ TCRalphabeta- TCRVdelta1+ TCRVdelta2- thymocytes. The receptor source for this set is a boy in the first two years of life who had congenital heart surgery.

For the V gene the call is TRGV9; the J gene has no call. The CDR3 runs to 13 residues. Germline V CDR1 and CDR2: GITISATS, ISYDGTV (reference sequence). The chain's CDR3 is CALWEVRGDKKIF. The DNA of the CDR3 is TGTGCCTTGTGGGAGGTGCGGGGAGATAAGAAAATATTT.

This clone was observed a few times. The chain joins TRGV5 to TRGJ1 or TRGJ2. V was clipped by 2 bases and J by 5 bases; unmatched bases: 3. Germline lookup yields CDR1 VINAFY and CDR2 YDVSNSKD. This CDR3 is 12 amino acids long. The CDR3 here is CATWDTHYKKLF. In DNA, the CDR3 is TGTGCCACCTGGGACACCCATTATAAGAAACTCTTT.

This rearrangement joins TRGV5 to TRGJ1 or TRGJ2. The germline CDR1 and CDR2 sequences are VINAFY and YDVSNSKD. This CDR3 comprises 14 residues. Trimming cost V 6 bases and J 0 bases; bases outside gene matches: 8. CDR3 nucleotides: TGTGCCACCTGGCAACATTCGAATTATTATAAGAAACTCTTT. This sequence encodes CATWQHSNYYKKLF.

V and J are TRGV2 and TRGJ1 or TRGJ2. Germline V lookup: CDR1 EGSNGY, CDR2 YDSYNSKV. The CDR3 has 12 residues. V gave up 0 bases and J gave up 10 bases; unmatched junction bases: 6. The CDR3 region is CATWDGGIKKLF. The CDR3 DNA sequence: TGTGCCACCTGGGACGGGGGCATCAAGAAACTCTTT.

A few counts support this clone. The chain recombines TRGV8 with TRGJ1 or TRGJ2. No J gene is reported in TCRdb; it was inferred here by comparing the DNA with germline. The CDR3 has 11 amino acids. The ends lost 1 base at V and 9 bases at J; junction bases unmatched: 3. The germline gives CDR1 VENAVY, CDR2 YDSYNSRV. CDR3: CATWDSGKKLF. CDR3 DNA sequence: TGTGCCACCTGGGATAGTGGTAAGAAACTCTTT.

A note on this clone: This sequence may be a read error, since a much larger clone differs from it by one base. Within the sample, other DNA sequences also encode this same CDR3. This rearrangement joins TRGV9 to TRGJ1 or TRGJ2. The J gene is not listed in TCRdb, so it was assigned here from a DNA match to germline. J gave up 3 bases and V 1 base, and 3 bases lay outside the gene matches. Germline V lookup: CDR1 GITISATS, CDR2 ISYDGTV (reference sequence). There are 13 residues in the CDR3. CDR3 sequence (DNA): TGTGCCTTGTGGGAGGTCCGTTATTATAAGAAACTCTTT. Protein: CALWEVRYYKKLF.

The rearrangement uses TRGV4 and TRGJ1 or TRGJ2. Here the J gene came from matching the DNA to germline, since TCRdb omits it. The CDR3 loop spans 10 amino acids. V lost 3 bases and J lost 11; bases outside the gene matches: 4. Germline V gene sequence: CDR1 EGSTGY, CDR2 YDSYTSSV. CDR3 DNA sequence: TGTGCCACCTGGGATCGGGAGAAACTCTTT. Translating it yields CATWDREKLF.

Concerning this clone: In the same sample, other DNA sequences code for this CDR3. The V gene is TRGV5, the J gene TRGJ1 or TRGJ2. The CDR3 covers 13 residues. Germline V gives CDR1 VINAFY, CDR2 YDVSNSKD. Trimming removed 0 bases from V and 6 bases from J; junction bases left unmatched: 5. The DNA of the CDR3 is TGTGCCACCTGGGACAGGCCTGGTTATAAGAAACTCTTT. Translated, it gives CATWDRPGYKKLF.

This chain uses TRGV3 with TRGJP2. TCRdb carries no J gene annotation; the J gene was assigned here by matching the DNA with germline. The CDR3 is 13 amino acids. Per the germline V gene, CDR1 is VTNTFY and CDR2 is YDVSTARD (reference sequence). The V and J ends lost 3 bases and 5 bases, in that order; junction bases with no gene match: 3. The chain's CDR3 is CATWDGSDWIKTF. DNA of the CDR3: TGTGCCACCTGGGACGGCAGTGATTGGATCAAGACGTTT.

This sequence joins TRGV8 and TRGJP2. TCRdb leaves out the J gene; it was filled in here by matching the DNA to germline. With V trimmed by 4 bases and J by 2 bases, 4 bases remained unmatched. The CDR3 sequence is 14 residues long. The germline CDR1 and CDR2 sequences are VENAVY and YDSYNSRV. Here the CDR3 reads CATWDWSSDWIKTF. CDR3 in DNA: TGTGCCACCTGGGACTGGAGTAGTGATTGGATCAAGACGTTT.